The subject of this entry is one TCR beta chain. Its specificity is unknown. RNA isolated from unsorted whole blood supplied the blood RNA, with germline DNA also extracted. Blood samples of four milliliters were drawn preoperatively. This sample was included in a study of tumor-infiltrating lymphocytes in primary liver carcinoma. Overall study context: The patients had histopathologically diagnosed primary liver carcinoma, and their disease was treated by surgical resection. Notes on the study in general: With p = 0.039, the top-250-clone fraction in tumors significantly exceeded that in blood. Less overlap was seen in tumor-adjacent and tumor-blood pairs than in tumor region pairs.

Production of TCR beta cDNA used around 500 ng total RNA together with a constant-region primer. Construction of TCR beta libraries relied on three successive nested multiplex PCR rounds employing slightly modified ARM-PCR. The first two PCR rounds used TRBV1-TRBV30 primers with a Cbeta primer, roughly 10 cycles each. In TCRdb, the multiplex PCR reads were re-called with MiXCR into one record per CDR3 protein. The sample lists about 350,000 distinct CDR3 sequences, about two thirds seen once, with roughly 6% in the top ten. The V end was cut by 5 bases, the J end by 5 bases, with 18 bases between. The CDR3 is 16 amino acids. Per the germline V gene, CDR1 is SGHVS and CDR2 is FQNEAQ.

This TCR derives from a man aged 35 to 55 with primary liver carcinoma and hepatitis B virus infection. Material for sequencing was peripheral blood. The rearrangement links TRBV7-8 to TRBJ2-2, with D possibly called TRBD1 or TRBD2 (6 bases each). CDR3 in amino acids: CASSVLGGAGTGELFF. For the CDR3, the DNA is TGTGCCAGCAGCGTGCTGGGGGGCGCGGGGACCGGGGAGCTGTTTTTT.